The 16 T cell receptor beta chains in this list originate from one sample, sequenced in a study of T-cell reconstitution after alpha-beta-depleted transplantation in children. Preparation of the TCRbeta library was carried out with unique molecular identifiers. TCRdb fed the PCR reads into MiXCR, producing one record per CDR3 protein. The data hold 600,000 to 700,000 distinct CDR3 sequences, with 16% observed a single time. This specimen was PBMCs from the stem cell graft donor, taken from the stem cell graft. The receptors were sampled from a human donor who donated a stem cell graft to a child with acute myeloid leukemia.

In this sample, this clonotype turned up a few times. The chain couples TRBV20-1 to TRBJ1-6; a weak D match, TRBD1 (5 bases). The germline CDR1 and CDR2 sequences are DFQATT and SNEGSKA (reference sequence). Trimming removed 0 bases at V and 9 bases at J, with 15 bases between. The CDR3 length is 15 residues. The CDR3 reads CSARDTGGGGSPLHF. The CDR3 bases are TGCAGTGCTAGAGATACGGGAGGCGGGGGTTCACCCCTCCACTTT.

This clonotype was counted between two and nine times. The chain links TRBV20-1 to TRBJ2-5; the match to TRBD2 covers 11 bases. Germline lookup yields CDR1 DFQATT and CDR2 SNEGSKA (reference sequence). The length of the CDR3 is 15 residues. V lost 2 bases and J lost 8; bases outside the gene matches: 10. For the CDR3, the DNA is TGCAGTGCTAGAAAGACTAGCGGGGAGTGGACAACCCAGTACTTC. It translates to CSARKTSGEWTTQYF.

The chain recombines TRBV7-8 with TRBJ1-1, with D uncertain. Germline V gives CDR1 SGHVS, CDR2 FQNEAQ. V was cut by 5 bases and J by 8 bases, with 15 bases left in between. The CDR3 runs to 13 residues. CDR3: CASSPDPRPEAFF. The DNA for the CDR3 is TGTGCCAGCAGCCCGGACCCCCGCCCGGAAGCTTTCTTT.

This clonotype came up a few times. The J gene is TRBJ2-3, the V gene TRBV24-1; 9 bases line up with TRBD1. In germline, CDR1 is KGHDR, CDR2 SFDVKD. The trim removed 10 bases at V and 5 bases at J, leaving 9 bases unmatched. The CDR3 loop spans 14 amino acids. The CDR3 region has the DNA TGTGCCACGGCATCGGGACAGGGAATAGATACGCAGTATTTT. This gives the protein CATASGQGIDTQYF.

V gene TRBV7-9 combines with J gene TRBJ1-4; 7 bases are shared with TRBD1. J gave up 6 bases and V 4 bases, and 11 bases lay outside the gene matches. This CDR3 has 16 amino acids. Looked up from germline, CDR1 is SEHNR and CDR2 is FQNEAQ (reference sequence). CDR3: CASSSKGAGIHEKLFF. CDR3 DNA: TGTGCCAGCAGCTCTAAGGGGGCTGGGATACATGAAAAACTGTTTTTT.

The chain joins TRBV7-7 to TRBJ2-1; D could derive from TRBD1 or TRBD2 (5 bases each). The CDR3 is 15 amino acids. Trimming left V 5 bases short and J 5 bases short, with 16 bases between. The germline CDR1 and CDR2 sequences are SSHAT and FNYEAQ (reference sequence). For the CDR3, the DNA is TGTGCCAGCAGCGCTTCCCCCGGGGCTCACAATGAGCAGTTCTTC. Its protein is CASSASPGAHNEQFF.

This clonotype has more than one count but fewer than ten. The chain is built from TRBV2 and TRBJ2-5; TRBD1 aligns across 11 bases. After removal of 6 bases from V and 3 bases from J, the junction contained 6 bases not matched to a gene. Germline CDR1 is SNHLY and CDR2 is FYNNEI. The CDR3 contains 15 residues. The CDR3 coding sequence is TGTGCCAGCAGCCGGGACAGGGGGTCGGAAGAGACCCAGTACTTC. This gives the protein CASSRDRGSEETQYF.

Turning to this clonotype: A much more abundant neighbour one base away suggests this may be a read error. The chain is built from TRBV20-1 and TRBJ2-4, with 8 bases fitting TRBD2. The J segment lost 9 bases and the V segment lost 3 bases, leaving 13 bases of the junction unmatched. There are 15 residues in the CDR3. Germline-derived CDR1 and CDR2 are DFQATT and SNEGSKA (reference sequence). The CDR3 sequence is CSASDAGGAGPIQYF. The CDR3, as DNA: TGCAGTGCTAGCGATGCCGGGGGGGCGGGGCCCATTCAGTACTTC.

This clonotype was detected a few times. The chain carries TRBV4-1 and TRBJ2-1; 7 bases agree with TRBD1. Germline V gene data show CDR1 as MGHRA and CDR2 as YSYEKL. There are 15 residues in the CDR3. V gave up 3 bases and J gave up 8 bases; unmatched junction bases: 10. Written as DNA, the CDR3 is TGCGCCAGCAGCCACCCGACAGGGAAAAAGGATGAGCAGTTCTTC. Amino acid sequence: CASSHPTGKKDEQFF.

As regards this clonotype: This may arise from a read error, as a much more abundant clone is one base away. V usage is TRBV20-1 and J usage is TRBJ1-1, with TRBD1 identical over 7 bases. The germline CDR1 and CDR2 sequences are DFQATT and SNEGSKA (reference sequence). The CDR3 consists of 14 residues. The J segment lost 4 bases and the V segment lost 3 bases, leaving 8 bases of the junction unmatched. CDR3 bases: TGCAGTGCTAGCGACAGGGAGGGGGGCACTGAAGCTTTCTTT. It codes for CSASDREGGTEAFF.

The rearrangement uses TRBV11-2 and TRBJ2-7; D gene uncertain. CDR1 and CDR2 from the germline V gene are SGHAT and FQNNGV. Trimming took off 5 bases at V and 3 bases at J, with 8 bases between the two ends. This CDR3 contains 12 residues. The CDR3 bases are TGTGCCAGCAGCCTATGGGACTACGAGCAGTACGTC. Protein product: CASSLWDYEQYV.

This clonotype was seen a handful of times. V is TRBV15 and J is TRBJ2-3; TRBD1 is a possible D gene (6 bases). The germline V gene has CDR1 LNHNV and CDR2 YYDKDF (reference sequence). Between the trimmed V and J ends, which lost 0 bases and 5 bases, there was a span of 12 bases. CDR3 size: 15 residues. CDR3 nucleotide sequence: TGTGCCACCAGCAGAGAAGGGCCAGGGGTAGATACGCAGTATTTT. Protein sequence: CATSREGPGVDTQYF.

This chain connects TRBV25-1 to TRBJ2-4; D call uncertain. The CDR3 spans 12 residues. The ends were cut back, 5 bases at V and 5 bases at J, with 7 bases in the middle. CDR1 is MGHDK, CDR2 SYGVNS, per germline. CDR3 sequence reads: CASSSGENIQYF. The CDR3 bases are TGTGCCAGCAGTTCAGGCGAAAACATTCAGTACTTC. The whole variable domain, remainder taken from reference TRBV25-1 and TRBJ2-4, is EADIYQTPRYLVIGTGKKITLECSQTMGHDKMYWYQQDPGMELHLIHYSYGVNSTEKGDLSSESTVSRIRTEHFPLTLESARPSHTSQYLCASSSGENIQYFGAGTRLSVL.

This rearrangement joins TRBV7-9 to TRBJ2-1; TRBD2 matches 10 bases. CDR1 SEHNR and CDR2 FQNEAQ come from the germline V gene (reference sequence). The CDR3 extends over 15 amino acids. V gave up 6 bases and J gave up 6 bases; unmatched junction bases: 8. This chain's CDR3 is CASRSSGGRTNEQFF. The CDR3 coding sequence is TGTGCCAGCAGGTCTAGCGGGGGCAGAACCAATGAGCAGTTCTTC.

This clonotype showed up many times. A junction end diverges from the germline sequence, so it may reflect a read error. V and J are TRBV12-3 or TRBV12-4 and TRBJ1-5; D uncertain. This CDR3 region has 13 residues. The CDR3 sequence: CASSLDRGQPQHF. The CDR3 DNA reads as TGTGCCAGCAGCTTAGATCGGGGTCAGCCCCAGCATTTT.

This clonotype was counted ten times or more. The chain combines TRBV20-1 with TRBJ2-7; D may match TRBD1 or TRBD2 (6 bases each). V was cut by 5 bases and J by 3 bases, with 17 bases left in between. Germline V gene data show CDR1 as DFQATT and CDR2 as SNEGSKA (reference sequence). The CDR3 spans 14 residues. In nucleotides, the CDR3 is TGCAGTGCTCGGGTGGGGGGCTCCCTCTACGAGCAGTACTTC. Its translation is CSARVGGSLYEQYF.